Shown below are 12 T cell receptor beta chains from a single sample sequenced in a study of HIV-infected children after antiretroviral therapy interruption. Indicated treatment: PENTA 11 planned treatment interruption arm or continuous ART arm. RNA-based 3' RACE libraries used unique molecular identifiers. MiXCR, run by TCRdb on the 3' RACE reads, gives a single entry per CDR3 protein. This table has 5,500 to 8,000 distinct CDR3 sequences, roughly 15% appearing once. Source: CD45RO+ CD8+ T cells from PBMCs, pooled from several time points, taken from a donor given antiretroviral therapy, either interrupted or continuous. As to subset: memory CD8+ CD45RO+ CD45RA- T cells. The receptors shown here come from a pool of human donors with HIV.

This clonotype was seen many times. V and J are TRBV20-1 and TRBJ2-1; 11 nucleotides align to TRBD2. The CDR3 spans 18 residues. Germline values: CDR1 DFQATT, CDR2 SNEGSKA (reference sequence). J was trimmed by 1 base and V by 3 bases; bases with no gene match: 11. CDR3 residues: CSASQILSGGASYNEQFF. The CDR3 region has the DNA TGCAGTGCTAGCCAAATACTTAGCGGGGGGGCGTCCTACAATGAGCAGTTCTTC.

This chain joins TRBV5-6 and TRBJ2-7; D may be TRBD1 (5 bases). CDR1 SGHDT and CDR2 YYEEEE come from the germline V gene. The CDR3 is 14 amino acids. With 2 bases removed from V and 3 bases from J, the gap between germline ends came to 12 bases. The CDR3 here is CASSFWAGFYEQYF. The CDR3 DNA is TGTGCCAGCAGCTTCTGGGCAGGGTTCTACGAGCAGTACTTC.

This clonotype rates as medium-sized. In nucleotides, the CDR3 is TGCAGTCTAACTATAGCGGAGCGTCTAGGGAATGAGCAGTTCTTC. Amino acid sequence: CSLTIAERLGNEQFF. The chain is built from TRBV20-1 and TRBJ2-1, with TRBD2 as a possible D gene (6 bases). Germline lookup yields CDR1 DFQATT and CDR2 SNEGSKA (reference sequence). Trimming cost V 8 bases and J 7 bases, with 24 bases left between them. The CDR3 is 15 amino acids.

In its sample, this clonotype is medium-sized. The chain joins TRBV2 to TRBJ1-5; D unclear. The CDR3 loop spans 13 amino acids. Germline loops: CDR1 SNHLY, CDR2 FYNNEI. V lost 3 bases to trimming and J lost 0 bases, with 3 bases between them. The CDR3 DNA reads as TGTGCCAGCAGTGAGCATAGCAATCAGCCCCAGCATTTT. It translates to CASSEHSNQPQHF.

This clonotype was seen repeatedly, ten times or more. The chain employs TRBV5-4 and TRBJ2-5; D not resolved. Germline loops: CDR1 SGHNT, CDR2 YYREEE (reference sequence). Trimming cost V 0 bases and J 5 bases, with 5 bases left between them. This CDR3 contains 12 residues. The CDR3 region is CASSLGLETQYF. The CDR3 DNA follows: TGTGCCAGCAGCTTGGGTCTCGAGACCCAGTACTTC.

This clonotype was observed many times. The genes are TRBV6-6 and TRBJ2-7; 7 bases match TRBD2. There are 16 residues in the CDR3. The ends lost 1 base at V and 0 bases at J; junction bases unmatched: 6. Germline lookup yields CDR1 MNHNY and CDR2 SVGAGI (reference sequence). CDR3 sequence reads: CASSYFGTTYSYEQYF. CDR3 coding DNA: TGTGCCAGCAGTTACTTCGGGACTACCTACTCCTACGAGCAGTACTTC.

J is TRBJ1-6 and V is TRBV20-1; D possibly corresponds to TRBD1 (5 bases). The CDR3 length is 15 residues. V gave up 5 bases and J gave up 11 bases, with 22 bases separating them. Germline CDR1 DFQATT, CDR2 SNEGSKA (reference sequence). In DNA, the CDR3 is TGCAGTGCTCACACACTCCGGGACTCCCAAACACCCCTCCACTTT. As protein: CSAHTLRDSQTPLHF.

In this sample, this clonotype is medium-sized (0.01 to 0.1%). The chain is built from TRBV18 and TRBJ2-7, with D perhaps matching TRBD1 or TRBD2 (5 bases each). V lost 3 bases and J 0 bases, leaving 9 bases between the germline ends. The CDR3 has 14 amino acids. The germline CDR1 and CDR2 sequences are KGHSH and LQKENI. The CDR3 nucleotides are TGTGCCAGCTCACCTTCCGGGACCTCCTACGAGCAGTACTTC. Translated: CASSPSGTSYEQYF.

This chain connects TRBV20-1 to TRBJ2-3; 12 nucleotides match TRBD2. Germline CDR1 reads DFQATT; CDR2 reads SNEGSKA (reference sequence). The CDR3 consists of 16 residues. Trimming at V came to 3 bases and at J to 6 bases, leaving 10 bases not matched to a gene. The CDR3 region is CSASEALAGGLDTQYF. In nucleotides, the CDR3 is TGCAGTGCTAGTGAGGCACTAGCGGGGGGCCTGGATACGCAGTATTTT.

Many counts were recorded for this clonotype. This chain uses TRBV5-1 with TRBJ2-5, with no clear D. The CDR3 has 15 amino acids. V lost 2 bases, J lost 5 bases, and 16 bases lay in between. Germline V gene sequence: CDR1 SGHRS, CDR2 YFSETQ. This CDR3 reads CASSFRRAVGETQYF. CDR3 bases: TGCGCCAGCAGCTTTCGACGGGCGGTGGGCGAGACCCAGTACTTC.

V and J are TRBV2 and TRBJ2-7; 13 positions agree with TRBD2. V was clipped by 6 bases and J by 11 bases; unmatched bases: 7. The length of the CDR3 is 13 residues. Looked up from germline, CDR1 is SNHLY and CDR2 is FYNNEI. The CDR3 reads CASRALAGGPKYF. The CDR3 DNA sequence: TGTGCCAGCAGAGCACTAGCGGGAGGGCCCAAGTACTTC. The complete variable domain, with remaining parts taken from reference TRBV2 and TRBJ2-7, reads EPEVTQTPSHQVTQMGQEVILRCVPISNHLYFYWYRQILGQKVEFLVSFYNNEISEKSEIFDDQFSVERPDGSNFTLKIRSTKLEDSAMYFCASRALAGGPKYFGPGTRLTVT.

In its sample, this clonotype is medium-sized. This chain links TRBV5-1 with TRBJ2-1; tentative D call: TRBD2 (6 bases). The CDR3 has 17 amino acids. The germline V gene encodes CDR1 SGHRS and CDR2 YFSETQ. V lost 3 bases and J 0 bases, leaving 16 bases between the germline ends. The CDR3 loop is CASSWDPAGGSYNEQFF. DNA for the CDR3: TGCGCCAGCAGCTGGGATCCAGCGGGTGGCTCCTACAATGAGCAGTTCTTC.